These 27 T cell receptor beta chains were all obtained from the same sample, sequenced in a study of shared clonotypes between healthy human individuals. Method: immunoSEQ multiplex PCR; TCRdb's copy keeps in-frame clones and lacks some. The sample shows approximately 500,000 clones, 60% to 80% of them seen only once. Sequenced material: PBMCs. These receptor sequences come from a middle-aged woman in good health. Some clones in this sample may be carry-over from other donors' samples.

The V call is TRBV4-2, the J call TRBJ1-3, with D tentatively TRBD1 (6 bases). With 1 base removed from V and 0 bases from J, the gap between germline ends came to 13 bases. Germline V lookup: CDR1 LGHNA, CDR2 YNFKEQ. The CDR3 has 17 amino acids. DNA of the CDR3: TGTGCCAGCAGCCAAGCGGGAGAAGGGGGCTCTGGAAACACCATATATTTT. Its translation is CASSQAGEGGSGNTIYF.

The rearrangement uses TRBV5-1 and TRBJ2-3; TRBD2 agrees at 16 bases. Losses at the gene ends were 7 bases for V and 5 bases for J; bases not matched to a gene: 10. The CDR3 is 17 amino acids. The germline CDR1 and CDR2 sequences are SGHRS and YFSETQ. CDR3 loop: CASGGGTSGRAKDTQYF. The CDR3 nucleotides read TGCGCCAGCGGGGGAGGGACTAGCGGGAGGGCCAAAGATACGCAGTATTTT.

This clone appeared a single time. One junction end disagrees with the germline gene, perhaps due to a read error. The rearrangement uses TRBV7-7 and TRBJ2-1; D is possibly TRBD2 (5 bases). The germline V gene has CDR1 SSHAT and CDR2 FNYEAQ (reference sequence). The CDR3 runs to 14 residues. In DNA, the CDR3 is TGTGCTAGCAGCACCGGAGGAGGCGGCAATGAGCAGTTCTTC. The encoded protein is CASSTGGGGNEQFF.

The V gene is TRBV5-8, the J gene TRBJ2-2; 9 bases line up with TRBD2. This CDR3 contains 17 residues. The ends lost 5 bases at V and 3 bases at J; junction bases unmatched: 11. The V gene's germline CDR1 is SGHTS and CDR2 YDEGEE. CDR3 DNA sequence: TGTGCCAGCAGTCGCGGACTAGCGACCCACGACACCGGGGAGCTGTTTTTT. Translation gives CASSRGLATHDTGELFF.

This chain links TRBV4-3 with TRBJ2-5, with D unclear. Germline lookup yields CDR1 LGHNA and CDR2 YSLEER. This CDR3 has 14 amino acids. V lost 3 bases to trimming and J lost 3 bases, with 11 bases between them. CDR3 nucleotides: TGCGCCAGCAGCCAGGGTTACAAGAAAGAGACCCAGTACTTC. Its translation: CASSQGYKKETQYF.

This rearrangement joins TRBV7-9 to TRBJ1-2; 7 nucleotides agree with TRBD1. The CDR3 is made up of 14 amino acids. V shed 8 bases, J shed 5 bases, and the junction held 11 bases outside the gene matches. From germline, CDR1 is SEHNR and CDR2 FQNEAQ (reference sequence). Here the CDR3 DNA reads TGTGCCAGCGGAAATCCGGGACAGACTTATGGCTACACCTTC. Amino acid sequence: CASGNPGQTYGYTF.

This sequence joins TRBV7-2 and TRBJ2-7; no reliable D call. The germline CDR1 and CDR2 sequences are SGHTA and FQGNSA. The CDR3 contains 14 residues. V shed 5 bases and J shed 0 bases, with 11 bases lying between them. CDR3 in amino acids: CASSGPVSSYEQYF. The CDR3, as DNA: TGTGCCAGCAGCGGCCCCGTTAGCTCCTACGAGCAGTACTTC. Full variable domain (remainder filled in from reference TRBV7-2 and TRBJ2-7): GAGVSQSPSNKVTEKGKDVELRCDPISGHTALYWYRQSLGQGLEFLIYFQGNSAPDKSGLPSDRFSAERTGGSVSTLTIQRTQQEDSAVYLCASSGPVSSYEQYFGPGTRLTVT.

CDR3 bases: TGTGCCAGCAGCAGCGGTGGGGCCCGGAATGAGCAGTTCTTC. It is translated as CASSSGGARNEQFF. The V gene is TRBV7-6, the J gene TRBJ2-1; D may be TRBD1 or TRBD2 (5 bases each). V shed 5 bases and J shed 7 bases, with 15 bases lying between them. Germline V gene data show CDR1 as SGHVS and CDR2 as FNYEAQ. The CDR3 is made up of 14 amino acids. The full variable domain, completed using reference TRBV7-6 and TRBJ2-1, is GAGVSQSPRYKVTKRGQDVALRCDPISGHVSLYWYRQALGQGPEFLTYFNYEAQQDKSGLPNDRFSAERPEGSISTLTIQRTEQRDSAMYRCASSSGGARNEQFFGPGTRLTVL.

This chain uses TRBV5-1 with TRBJ2-7; the D gene could be TRBD1 or TRBD2 (6 bases each). Germline V CDR1 and CDR2: SGHRS, YFSETQ. This CDR3 spans 14 amino acids. V lost 4 bases and J lost 3, with 14 bases in between. The CDR3 coding sequence is TGCGCCAGCAGCAACCGGGGGCGAAGCTACGAGCAGTACTTC. Its translation is CASSNRGRSYEQYF.

The chain carries TRBV7-3 and TRBJ2-3; D not resolved. CDR3 length equals 14 residues. CDR1 and CDR2 from the germline V gene are SGHTA and FQGTGA. V lost 4 bases and J lost 0, with 8 bases in between. The DNA of the CDR3 is TGTGCCAGCAGCTCATTATCTAGCACAGATACGCAGTATTTT. It yields the protein CASSSLSSTDTQYF.

The chain employs TRBV19 and TRBJ1-5; no definite D call. V lost 4 bases and J lost 2, with 15 bases in between. The CDR3 has 16 residues. Germline loops: CDR1 LNHDA, CDR2 SQIVND (reference sequence). CDR3 region: CASSTGTNSGNQPQHF. In DNA, the CDR3 is TGTGCCAGTAGTACGGGAACTAATAGTGGCAATCAGCCCCAGCATTTT.

This clone was observed a few times. The rearrangement links TRBV7-7 to TRBJ1-4; TRBD1 might be the D (5 bases). V lost 5 bases, J lost 5 bases, and 15 bases lay in between. This CDR3 spans 15 amino acids. Looked up from germline, CDR1 is SSHAT and CDR2 is FNYEAQ (reference sequence). The CDR3 DNA is TGTGCCAGCAGCCCGGGAGGGAGGGGAAATGAAAAACTGTTTTTT. Its protein is CASSPGGRGNEKLFF.

The chain uses TRBV15 and TRBJ2-7, with TRBD1 as a possible D gene (6 bases). Germline CDR1 is LNHNV and CDR2 is YYDKDF (reference sequence). The CDR3 contains 15 residues. Trimming removed 0 bases from V and 4 bases from J, with 13 bases in between. This CDR3 reads CATSRDQQGGYEQYF. CDR3 bases: TGTGCCACCAGCAGAGATCAACAGGGTGGATACGAGCAGTACTTC.

This clone is a singleton in its sample. The chain links TRBV25-1 to TRBJ2-3, with 8 bases lining up with TRBD1. CDR3 size: 15 residues. Losses at the gene ends were 4 bases for V and 2 bases for J; bases not matched to a gene: 5. Germline-derived CDR1 and CDR2 are MGHDK and SYGVNS. The CDR3: CASSAGQGATDTQYF. CDR3 coding DNA: TGTGCCAGCAGTGCAGGACAGGGAGCCACAGATACGCAGTATTTT.

This clone was seen many times. V gene TRBV6-1 combines with J gene TRBJ1-1; D is uncertain. The germline CDR1 and CDR2 sequences are MNHNS and SASEGT. V lost 7 bases and J lost 6, with 9 bases in between. There are 11 residues in the CDR3. In DNA, the CDR3 is TGTGCCAGCACACTGGAGGCTGAAGCTTTCTTT. This translates into CASTLEAEAFF.

Comment on this clone: One end of the junction does not line up with germline, which may come from a read error. The V call is TRBV7-7, the J call TRBJ2-3; D is unclear. CDR1 and CDR2 (germline): SSHAT, FNYEAQ (reference sequence). The CDR3 has 14 amino acids. The CDR3 is CASSLGTSGDTQYF. In DNA form, the CDR3 reads TGTGCTAGCAGCTTGGGCACGTCTGGAGATACGCAGTATTTT.

This clone came up once. J is TRBJ2-7 and V is TRBV21-1; TRBD2 is the table's D call and was not checked against the DNA. TRBV21-1 is a listed pseudogene. This CDR3 spans 14 amino acids. This CDR3 reads CASSRRVLVHEQYF. The CDR3 DNA reads TGTGCCAGCAGCAGAAGGGTACTAGTGCACGAGCAGTACTTC.

The gene calls are TRBV7-3 and TRBJ1-1; D remains ambiguous. V shed 2 bases and J shed 5 bases, with 9 bases lying between them. This CDR3 has 13 amino acids. Germline CDR1 is SGHTA and CDR2 is FQGTGA. The chain's CDR3 is CASSLGVLTEAFF. CDR3 coding DNA: TGTGCCAGCAGCTTAGGAGTCCTTACTGAAGCTTTCTTT.

The chain links TRBV28 to TRBJ2-7; maybe TRBD1 (6 bases). Germline CDR1 reads MDHEN; CDR2 reads SYDVKM. The CDR3 has 13 amino acids. The V end lost 4 bases, the J end lost 4 bases, and 11 bases lay between the germline ends. CDR3 sequence: CASSWTGQYEQYF. The CDR3 nucleotides read TGTGCCAGCAGTTGGACGGGACAATACGAGCAGTACTTC.

V gene TRBV1 combines with J gene TRBJ2-7; TRBD2 is the table's D call and was not checked against the DNA. TRBV1 is recorded as a pseudogene. The CDR3 is 18 amino acids. The CDR3 sequence is CTSSQGGTSGRGSYEQYF. DNA for the CDR3: TGCACCAGCAGCCAAGGGGGGACTAGCGGGAGGGGATCCTACGAGCAGTACTTC.

The V call is TRBV29-1, the J call TRBJ2-3; TRBD2 might be the D (5 bases). This CDR3 has 14 residues. Germline V gives CDR1 SQVTM, CDR2 ANQGSEA. Between the trimmed V and J ends, which lost 7 bases and 3 bases, there was a span of 17 bases. Here the CDR3 DNA reads TGCAGCGCCTGCCAAGCGGATGGAACAGATACGCAGTATTTT. It encodes CSACQADGTDTQYF.

The chain couples TRBV28 to TRBJ2-5, with 8 bases identical to TRBD2. Germline lookup yields CDR1 MDHEN and CDR2 SYDVKM. The V gene end was trimmed by 4 bases and the J gene end by 5 bases; junction bases not matched to a gene: 12. This CDR3 has 16 residues. The CDR3 sequence is CASSSGTRSAQETQYF. CDR3 nucleotides: TGTGCCAGCAGTTCTGGGACTAGGTCTGCCCAGGAGACCCAGTACTTC.

The rearrangement uses TRBV4-3 and TRBJ2-7; D gene uncertain. The V gene lost 1 base and the J gene lost 5 bases, with 15 bases spanning the gap. The CDR3 totals 15 residues. The germline gives CDR1 LGHNA, CDR2 YSLEER. The CDR3 here is CASSQGPSRSDEQYF. The CDR3 coding sequence is TGCGCCAGCAGCCAAGGTCCGAGTAGAAGCGACGAGCAGTACTTC.

In this sample, this clone turned up a few times. Since a far larger clone is one base different, this is likely a read error. The chain carries TRBV6-4 and TRBJ2-2, with 7 bases identical to TRBD2. CDR1 MRHNA and CDR2 SNTAGT come from the germline V gene. The CDR3 has 16 residues. The CDR3 sequence is CASNQEAGAGTGEPFF. The CDR3 DNA reads TGTGCCAGCAACCAAGAGGCGGGAGCGGGCACCGGGGAGCCGTTTTTT.

DNA for the CDR3: TGTGCCAGCAGCCCGCGGGACCCGGCCTACAATGAGCAGTTCTTC. Protein: CASSPRDPAYNEQFF. The rearrangement joins TRBV9 to TRBJ2-1; D may be TRBD2 (6 bases). This CDR3 has 15 amino acids. Germline loops: CDR1 SGDLS, CDR2 YYNGEE. V lost 4 bases to trimming and J lost 2 bases, with 13 bases between them.

This clone occurred once. This chain links TRBV27 with TRBJ2-1; TRBD1 is a possible D gene (5 bases). The germline V gene has CDR1 MNHEY and CDR2 SMNVEV (reference sequence). The CDR3 has 12 amino acids. The V gene lost 6 bases and the J gene lost 5 bases, with 8 bases spanning the gap. The CDR3 region is CASRRGHNEQFF. The CDR3 DNA reads TGTGCCAGCAGAAGGGGCCACAATGAGCAGTTCTTC.

This clone was seen a handful of times. The genes are TRBV27 and TRBJ1-1; a possible D gene is TRBD1 (6 bases). V lost 3 bases and J lost 3, with 8 bases in between. Germline assignment: CDR1 MNHEY and CDR2 SMNVEV (reference sequence). This CDR3 is built from 13 residues. CDR3 loop: CASSLTGHTEAFF. The CDR3 coding sequence is TGTGCCAGCAGTTTGACAGGACACACTGAAGCTTTCTTT.